Detailed here is one T cell receptor (beta chain). The record originates from a study of T cell changes during pregnancy in multiple sclerosis. Measured with immunoSEQ multiplex PCR; TCRdb has only the in-frame clones, and not every one. The sample holds tens of thousands of clones; roughly 89% are singletons and the top ten take about 0.6%. V trimming: 5 bases; J trimming: 4 bases; junction bases outside the gene matches: 8. In germline, CDR1 is SQVTM, CDR2 ANQGSEA. The CDR3 length is 14 residues. V gene TRBV29-1 combines with J gene TRBJ2-3; 8 positions match TRBD1. Material: CD4+ T cells from peripheral blood mononuclear cells, obtained in the first trimester of pregnancy. This receptor was taken from a female donor with multiple sclerosis, enrolled in a pregnancy study. The CDR3 protein is CSVQGQVSSDTQYF. In DNA form, the CDR3 reads TGCAGCGTTCAGGGACAGGTTAGCTCAGATACGCAGTATTTT.